Sequencing of this TCR beta chain was carried out in a study of Graves' ophthalmopathy and Graves' hyperthyroidism. V was clipped by 7 bases and J by 3 bases, with 7 bases between them. CDR3 length: 12 residues. Amplification of TCR beta CDR3 regions used RNA transcripts. The library came from an HTBI-primed first-round RT-PCR and a second-round multiplex PCR. MiXCR, applied by TCRdb to the multiplex PCR reads, yields one record per CDR3 protein. The profile covers more than 300,000 distinct CDR3 sequences, with about 18% appearing a single time and 2% to 2.5% taken by the ten largest. This clonotype showed up many times. The term stable hyperthyroidism indicated an absence of ophthalmopathy within 18 months of follow-up. New diagnoses, under 2 months' duration, and ages 18 to 65 characterized the hyperthyroidism patients. Diagnosis used clinical symptoms, serum thyroxine, TRAb, thyroid ultrasound and orbital computed tomography. Someone took the PBMCs out of around 10 ml of fresh peripheral blood.

The sequence derives from an adult woman with stable Graves' hyperthyroidism. Sequences were obtained from peripheral blood. The chain links TRBV12-3 or TRBV12-4 to TRBJ1-5, with D perhaps matching TRBD1 (5 bases). CDR3 residues: CASTGPNQPQHF. Here the CDR3 DNA reads TGTGCCAGCACAGGGCCCAATCAGCCCCAGCATTTT.